This TCR beta chain was observed in a study of cytomegalovirus exposure and HLA in healthy donors. Study context: The 110 or so validation repertoires were produced on the same platform as the roughly 720 repertoires of the first cohort. This was reported in a later analysis. Study outcomes and limitations: The authors confirmed in vitro that three CMV-associated chains were specific for CMV antigens. While the bulk of TCR sequences proved rare, some public TCRs turned up in many donors.

Clones were sequenced by immunoSEQ multiplex PCR, and TCRdb holds only the in-frame ones, with some missing. The data hold 150,000 to 200,000 clones, with roughly 86% observed a single time. Worth noting for this clone: Antigen unknown.

The CDR3 contains 16 residues. Germline CDR1 and CDR2: SGDLS and YYNGEE. V was trimmed by 3 bases and J by 0 bases, leaving 10 bases between them. From the approximately 110-subject validation cohort, which was separate from the roughly 670-subject first cohort, the donors were drawn. The sequence came from a man aged 25-45 years in good health and CMV-seropositive. Sequenced: PBMCs. The rearrangement joins TRBV9 to TRBJ2-6, with D tentatively TRBD1 (5 bases). The CDR3 loop reads CASSEGAASGANVLTF. CDR3 nucleotide sequence: TGTGCCAGCAGCGAAGGGGCAGCCTCTGGGGCCAACGTCCTGACTTTC.